These 30 T cell receptor beta chains were all obtained from the same sample, sequenced in a study of blood T cell repertoires in COVID-19. Here immunoSEQ multiplex PCR was the method, and the copy in TCRdb shows in-frame clones only, minus some. The sample lists some 240,000 clones, around 83% seen once, with approximately 10% in the top ten. Sequenced sample: peripheral blood. These receptors were taken from a man aged 50 to 59 with active or convalescent COVID-19.

The chain carries TRBV11-2 and TRBJ2-7; no definite D call. The CDR3 loop spans 14 amino acids. With 5 bases removed from V and 3 bases from J, the gap between germline ends came to 14 bases. Germline V gene data show CDR1 as SGHAT and CDR2 as FQNNGV. CDR3 coding DNA: TGTGCCAGCAGCCAAGCACCCGTTCTCTACGAGCAGTACGTC. Translated, it gives CASSQAPVLYEQYV.

The J gene is TRBJ2-7, the V gene TRBV18; 8 bases map to TRBD2. CDR1 is KGHSH, CDR2 LQKENI, per germline. There are 14 residues in the CDR3. V shed 8 bases, J shed 2 bases, and the junction held 8 bases outside the gene matches. The chain's CDR3 is CASTVSGEPYEQYF. CDR3 nucleotides: TGTGCCAGCACCGTTAGCGGGGAACCCTACGAGCAGTACTTC. Full variable domain (remainder filled in from reference TRBV18 and TRBJ2-7): NAGVMQNPRHLVRRRGQEARLRCSPMKGHSHVYWYRQLPEEGLKFMVYLQKENIIDESGMPKERFSAEFPKEGPSILRIQQVVRGDSAAYFCASTVSGEPYEQYFGPGTRLTVT.

This chain uses TRBV7-9 with TRBJ2-3; 15 nucleotides match TRBD2. J was trimmed by 6 bases and V by 6 bases; bases with no gene match: 7. CDR1 is SEHNR and CDR2 is FQNEAQ in the germline V gene (reference sequence). This CDR3 is 16 amino acids long. CDR3 sequence: CASSPGTSGRSDTQYF. CDR3 coding DNA: TGTGCCAGCAGTCCGGGGACTAGCGGGAGGAGCGATACGCAGTATTTT.

The rearrangement links TRBV4-3 to TRBJ2-4, with 9 bases identical to TRBD1. V was pared by 1 base and J by 6 bases, with 7 bases of the junction left unmatched. The CDR3 has 16 amino acids. Germline V lookup: CDR1 LGHNA, CDR2 YSLEER. CDR3 nucleotide sequence: TGCGCCAGCAGCCAAGCGGGAGGACAGGGGATAAACATTCAGTACTTC. It translates to CASSQAGGQGINIQYF.

The chain is built from TRBV28 and TRBJ1-6; D may be TRBD1 (6 bases). CDR3 length: 18 residues. V lost 2 bases and J 4 bases, leaving 18 bases between the germline ends. Germline values: CDR1 MDHEN, CDR2 SYDVKM. The CDR3, as DNA: TGTGCCAGCAGTTTACGACAGGCAAGGTCAGGTTATAATTCACCCCTCCACTTT. Residues: CASSLRQARSGYNSPLHF.

This rearrangement joins TRBV7-2 to TRBJ2-1; 10 bases are shared with TRBD1. Germline trimming cut 2 bases from V and 14 bases from J; bases unmatched to any gene: 12. The CDR3 length is 15 residues. Germline V gene sequence: CDR1 SGHTA, CDR2 FQGNSA. The CDR3: CASSLQRQGANLEFF. DNA of the CDR3: TGTGCCAGCAGCTTACAAAGACAGGGGGCGAACCTCGAGTTCTTC.

The V and J genes are TRBV10-3 and TRBJ2-2; a weak D match, TRBD1 (5 bases). The CDR3 consists of 15 residues. Trimming stripped 1 base from V and 1 base from J, with 7 bases between. Germline lookup yields CDR1 ENHRY and CDR2 SYGVKD. The CDR3 coding sequence is TGTGCCATCAGTGAGTATGGACAGAACACCGGGGAGCTGTTTTTT. Translating it yields CAISEYGQNTGELFF.

J is TRBJ2-1 and V is TRBV11-1; 8 nucleotides line up with TRBD2. With V trimmed by 5 bases and J by 2 bases, 5 bases remained unmatched. The CDR3 has 15 amino acids. Germline V gene lookup returns CDR1 SGHAT and CDR2 FQDESV (reference sequence). The CDR3 here is CASSPAGATYNEQFF. The CDR3 region has the DNA TGTGCCAGCAGCCCAGCGGGAGCCACCTACAATGAGCAGTTCTTC.

This chain connects TRBV12-3 or TRBV12-4 to TRBJ1-2; a possible D gene is TRBD1 (5 bases). This CDR3 has 13 amino acids. V lost 1 base and J 7 bases, leaving 10 bases between the germline ends. Here the CDR3 DNA reads TGTGCCAGCAGTTTAGAGGGGAACGCTGGCTACACCTTC. It specifies CASSLEGNAGYTF.

This chain links TRBV2 with TRBJ2-6, with D possibly TRBD1 on 6 matching bases. The length of the CDR3 is 13 residues. From germline, CDR1 is SNHLY and CDR2 FYNNEI. The V end was cut by 10 bases, the J end by 1 base, with 8 bases between. This chain's CDR3 is CANTGSGANVLTF. The CDR3 DNA is TGTGCCAACACAGGGTCTGGGGCCAACGTCCTGACTTTC.

This clone was picked up a small number of times. The chain recombines TRBV15 with TRBJ1-2; D might be TRBD1 (6 bases). Trimming took off 1 base at V and 4 bases at J, with 10 bases between the two ends. The CDR3 has 14 amino acids. Germline assignment: CDR1 LNHNV and CDR2 YYDKDF (reference sequence). CDR3 sequence reads: CATSRVQDSYGYTF. The DNA for the CDR3 is TGTGCCACCAGCAGAGTTCAGGACAGCTATGGCTACACCTTC.

The chain has TRBV4-3 and TRBJ1-2, with TRBD1 identical over 7 bases. V gave up 0 bases and J gave up 8 bases; unmatched junction bases: 9. The germline V gene has CDR1 LGHNA and CDR2 YSLEER. CDR3 size: 15 residues. CDR3 in amino acids: CASSQDGRGGGGYTF. Written as DNA, the CDR3 is TGCGCCAGCAGCCAAGATGGAAGAGGGGGCGGCGGCTACACCTTC.

The chain recombines TRBV7-6 with TRBJ1-4; 9 positions agree with TRBD1. Germline trimming cut 4 bases from V and 8 bases from J; bases unmatched to any gene: 11. CDR1 is SGHVS, CDR2 FNYEAQ, per germline. This CDR3 comprises 16 residues. The CDR3 coding sequence is TGTGCCAGCAGCTCCCAAACAGGGGGCGCGGGGGAAAAACTGTTTTTT. Its protein is CASSSQTGGAGEKLFF.

CDR3 protein: CASTLEGTDINTEAFF. CDR3 bases: TGTGCCAGCACCCTGGAGGGGACAGATATTAACACTGAAGCTTTCTTT. The chain is built from TRBV2 and TRBJ1-1; 7 positions match TRBD1. Looked up from germline, CDR1 is SNHLY and CDR2 is FYNNEI. The CDR3 length is 16 residues. J lost 2 bases, V lost 7 bases, and 13 bases had no gene match.

V usage is TRBV24-1 and J usage is TRBJ1-2, with TRBD1 identical over 10 bases. With V trimmed by 5 bases and J by 3 bases, 2 bases remained unmatched. This CDR3 is built from 14 residues. Germline CDR1 and CDR2: KGHDR and SFDVKD. The CDR3 nucleotides are TGTGCCACCAGTGGACAGGGGGCTCACTATGGCTACACCTTC. It specifies CATSGQGAHYGYTF.

The gene calls are TRBV28 and TRBJ1-1; possibly TRBD1 for D (5 bases). With 7 bases removed from V and 1 base from J, the gap between germline ends came to 16 bases. Germline CDR1 MDHEN, CDR2 SYDVKM. This CDR3 spans 15 amino acids. This chain's CDR3 is CASTQWGRENTEAFF. Here the CDR3 DNA reads TGTGCCAGCACCCAGTGGGGGAGGGAGAACACTGAAGCTTTCTTT.

This clone has just a few counts. This chain connects TRBV7-8 to TRBJ1-5, with TRBD1 matching 8 bases. Germline CDR1 reads SGHVS; CDR2 reads FQNEAQ. The CDR3 loop spans 16 amino acids. After removal of 7 bases from V and 1 base from J, the junction contained 9 bases not matched to a gene. The CDR3 loop reads CASTLGQGRSNQPQHF. CDR3 DNA sequence: TGTGCCAGCACCCTCGGACAGGGAAGAAGCAATCAGCCCCAGCATTTT. The complete variable domain, with remaining parts taken from reference TRBV7-8 and TRBJ1-5, reads GAGVSQSPRYKVAKRGQDVALRCDPISGHVSLFWYQQALGQGPEFLTYFQNEAQLDKSGLPSDRFFAERPEGSVSTLKIQRTQQEDSAVYLCASTLGQGRSNQPQHFGDGTRLSIL.

V is TRBV11-2 and J is TRBJ2-4; 7 bases line up with TRBD2. Germline CDR1 SGHAT, CDR2 FQNNGV. The CDR3 is 13 amino acids. Trimming cost V 5 bases and J 5 bases; bases outside gene matches: 3. Here the CDR3 DNA reads TGTGCCAGCAGCCGGACTAGACAAAACATTCAGTACTTC. The encoded protein is CASSRTRQNIQYF.

As for this clone: The junction departs from the called germline gene at one end, perhaps through a read error. V and J are TRBV7-3 and TRBJ2-1; 7 nucleotides agree with TRBD1. Germline CDR1 reads SGHTA; CDR2 reads FQGTGA. The CDR3 loop spans 14 amino acids. The DNA for the CDR3 is TGTGCCAGCAGCAAGGGACAGCCCTACAGTGAGCAGTTCTTC. It encodes CASSKGQPYSEQFF.

The V gene is TRBV18, the J gene TRBJ1-4, with 11 bases matching TRBD1. Looked up from germline, CDR1 is KGHSH and CDR2 is LQKENI. Losses at the gene ends were 2 bases for V and 7 bases for J; bases not matched to a gene: 3. The CDR3 runs to 15 residues. CDR3 nucleotide sequence: TGTGCCAGCTCACCATTAGGACAGGGGGCTGAAAAACTGTTTTTT. This translates into CASSPLGQGAEKLFF. Complete variable domain (other parts from reference TRBV18 and TRBJ1-4): NAGVMQNPRHLVRRRGQEARLRCSPMKGHSHVYWYRQLPEEGLKFMVYLQKENIIDESGMPKERFSAEFPKEGPSILRIQQVVRGDSAAYFCASSPLGQGAEKLFFGSGTQLSVL.

The chain employs TRBV7-9 and TRBJ2-1; TRBD1 matches at 11 bases. Germline values: CDR1 SEHNR, CDR2 FQNEAQ (reference sequence). With 0 bases clipped from V and 8 bases from J, the junction kept 6 bases outside the gene matches. The CDR3 covers 16 residues. This chain's CDR3 is CASSLASGTGGDEQFF. The CDR3, as DNA: TGTGCCAGCAGCTTAGCATCTGGGACAGGGGGTGATGAGCAGTTCTTC.

J is TRBJ1-5 and V is TRBV28, with 8 bases aligning to TRBD1. This CDR3 is 14 amino acids long. CDR1 and CDR2 (germline): MDHEN, SYDVKM. V lost 5 bases and J lost 7; bases outside the gene matches: 7. CDR3 residues: CASSLGQGRQPQHF. CDR3 DNA: TGTGCCAGCAGTCTTGGACAGGGTAGGCAGCCCCAGCATTTT. The full variable domain, its missing parts supplied by reference TRBV28 and TRBJ1-5, is DVKVTQSSRYLVKRTGEKVFLECVQDMDHENMFWYRQDPGLGLRLIYFSYDVKMKEKGDIPEGYSVSREKKERFSLILESASTNQTSMYLCASSLGQGRQPQHFGDGTRLSIL.

This sequence joins TRBV29-1 and TRBJ1-2, with D tentatively TRBD1 (5 bases). CDR1 and CDR2 (germline): SQVTM, ANQGSEA. Between the trimmed V and J ends, which lost 4 bases and 8 bases, there was a span of 11 bases. CDR3 length: 11 residues. DNA of the CDR3: TGCAGCGTTGGAGAGACAGACGGCTACACCTTC. Amino acid sequence: CSVGETDGYTF.

V usage is TRBV24-1 and J usage is TRBJ2-1; a possible D gene is TRBD1 (6 bases). Germline V lookup: CDR1 KGHDR, CDR2 SFDVKD. Trimming left V 3 bases short and J 8 bases short, with 16 bases between. The CDR3 is made up of 15 amino acids. CDR3: CATSDPQGLQDEQFF. CDR3 coding DNA: TGTGCCACCAGTGATCCACAGGGATTACAGGATGAGCAGTTCTTC.

This rearrangement joins TRBV9 to TRBJ1-2; D is ambiguous. Germline lookup yields CDR1 SGDLS and CDR2 YYNGEE. This CDR3 contains 15 residues. The V and J ends lost 0 bases and 2 bases respectively, with 11 bases between them. CDR3 coding DNA: TGTGCCAGCAGCGTAGGACCTGGAGGAAACTATGGCTACACCTTC. Translating it yields CASSVGPGGNYGYTF.

The CDR3 bases are TGTGCCACCAGCAAAGACTTTGGTCTAGCGGGGAACAATGAGCAGTTCTTC. It specifies CATSKDFGLAGNNEQFF. The genes are TRBV15 and TRBJ2-1; TRBD2 matches 9 bases. The CDR3 runs to 17 residues. The germline V gene has CDR1 LNHNV and CDR2 YYDKDF (reference sequence). The trim removed 4 bases at V and 5 bases at J, leaving 12 bases unmatched.

A note on this clone: Other nucleotide sequences from this sample produce the same CDR3. This CDR3 is CASSLQGAGQPQHF. As DNA, the CDR3 is TGTGCCAGCAGCCTACAGGGGGCTGGTCAGCCCCAGCATTTT. The rearrangement uses TRBV27 and TRBJ1-5; TRBD1 aligns across 9 bases. V shed 6 bases and J 6 bases; nucleotides not matched to a gene: 6. The CDR3 has 14 residues. The V gene's germline CDR1 is MNHEY and CDR2 SMNVEV (reference sequence).

The chain uses TRBV9 and TRBJ2-1, with TRBD2 identical over 8 bases. Germline values: CDR1 SGDLS, CDR2 YYNGEE. With 4 bases clipped from V and 8 bases from J, the junction kept 11 bases outside the gene matches. The CDR3 has 15 residues. The CDR3 reads CASSLSAGEEYEQFF. The DNA for the CDR3 is TGTGCCAGCAGCCTCTCAGCGGGAGAGGAGTATGAGCAGTTCTTC.

This sequence joins TRBV6-5 and TRBJ2-7; TRBD2 is a possible D gene (5 bases). The CDR3 has 14 amino acids. V gave up 2 bases and J gave up 4 bases, with 12 bases separating them. Germline CDR1 reads MNHEY; CDR2 reads SVGAGI. The CDR3 loop is CASSYEGLGYEQYF. The CDR3 region has the DNA TGTGCCAGCAGTTACGAGGGTCTCGGGTACGAGCAGTACTTC.

This sequence joins TRBV5-4 and TRBJ2-1, with 9 positions matching TRBD2. Per the germline V gene, CDR1 is SGHNT and CDR2 is YYREEE (reference sequence). The CDR3 consists of 16 residues. V shed 2 bases and J 7 bases; nucleotides not matched to a gene: 10. The CDR3 bases are TGTGCCAGCAGCTTTCCCGGGCTAGCGGGAAAGAATGAGCAGTTCTTC. This sequence encodes CASSFPGLAGKNEQFF.